This TCR beta chain originates from a study of technical replicates of blood from several donors. A single count supports this clone. This CDR3 contains 14 residues. Trimming cost V 3 bases and J 8 bases, with 14 bases left between them. Germline V CDR1 and CDR2: MDHEN, SYDVKM. The table came from immunoSEQ multiplex PCR; TCRdb's copy has only in-frame clones and leaves some out. The profile shows roughly 100,000 clones, around 96% of them singletons. The rearrangement links TRBV28 to TRBJ2-1; D not resolved. The clonotype originates from a human donor in good health. Sequencing was done on a sample of T cells isolated from PBMCs. The CDR3 bases are TGTGCCAGCAGTTTTCTTCTCCCCGTAGATGAGCAGTTCTTC. Its protein is CASSFLLPVDEQFF.